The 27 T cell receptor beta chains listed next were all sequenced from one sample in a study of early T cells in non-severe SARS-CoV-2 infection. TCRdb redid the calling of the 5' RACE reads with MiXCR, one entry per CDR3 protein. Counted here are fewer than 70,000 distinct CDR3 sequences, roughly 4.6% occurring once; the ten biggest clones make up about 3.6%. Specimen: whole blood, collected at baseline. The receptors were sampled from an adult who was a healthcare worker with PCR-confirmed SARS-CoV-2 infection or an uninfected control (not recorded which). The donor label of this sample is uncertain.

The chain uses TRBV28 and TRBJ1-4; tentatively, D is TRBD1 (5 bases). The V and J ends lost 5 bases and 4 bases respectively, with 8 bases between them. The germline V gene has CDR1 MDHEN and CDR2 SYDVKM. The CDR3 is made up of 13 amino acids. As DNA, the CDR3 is TGTGCCAGCAGTGGGGCCTTTAATGAAAAACTGTTTTTT. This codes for CASSGAFNEKLFF.

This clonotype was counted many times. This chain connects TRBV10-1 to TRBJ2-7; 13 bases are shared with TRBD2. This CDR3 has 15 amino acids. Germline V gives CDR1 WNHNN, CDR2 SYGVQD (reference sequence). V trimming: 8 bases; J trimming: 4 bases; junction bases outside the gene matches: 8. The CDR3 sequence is CASGRTSGRLYEQYF. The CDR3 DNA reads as TGCGCCAGCGGGAGGACTAGCGGGAGACTTTACGAGCAGTACTTC.

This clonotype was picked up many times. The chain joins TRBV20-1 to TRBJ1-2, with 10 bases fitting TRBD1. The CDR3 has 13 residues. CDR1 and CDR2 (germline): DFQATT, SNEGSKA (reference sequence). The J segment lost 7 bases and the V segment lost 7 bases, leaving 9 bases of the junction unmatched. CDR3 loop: CSVSDRGGSGYTF. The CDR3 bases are TGCAGTGTCTCGGACAGGGGGGGAAGTGGCTACACCTTC.

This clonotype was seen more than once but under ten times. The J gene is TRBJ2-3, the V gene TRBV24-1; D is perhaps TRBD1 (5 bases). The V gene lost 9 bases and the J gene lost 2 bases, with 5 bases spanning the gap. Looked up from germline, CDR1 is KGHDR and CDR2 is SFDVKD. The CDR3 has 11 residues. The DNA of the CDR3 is TGTGCCACCGGACACACAGATACGCAGTATTTT. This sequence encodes CATGHTDTQYF.

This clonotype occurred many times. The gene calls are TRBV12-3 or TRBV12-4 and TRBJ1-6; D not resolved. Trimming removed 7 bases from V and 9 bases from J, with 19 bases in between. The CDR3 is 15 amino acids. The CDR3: CASTIGGPLSSPLHF. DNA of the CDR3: TGTGCCAGCACCATAGGAGGCCCCCTTAGTTCACCCCTCCACTTT.

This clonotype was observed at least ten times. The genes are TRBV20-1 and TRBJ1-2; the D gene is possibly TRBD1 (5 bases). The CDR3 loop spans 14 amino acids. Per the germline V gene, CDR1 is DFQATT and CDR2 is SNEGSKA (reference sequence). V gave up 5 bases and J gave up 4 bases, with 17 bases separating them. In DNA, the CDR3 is TGCAGTGCTCAAACCCCAGGGTCTGTCTATGGCTACACCTTC. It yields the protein CSAQTPGSVYGYTF.

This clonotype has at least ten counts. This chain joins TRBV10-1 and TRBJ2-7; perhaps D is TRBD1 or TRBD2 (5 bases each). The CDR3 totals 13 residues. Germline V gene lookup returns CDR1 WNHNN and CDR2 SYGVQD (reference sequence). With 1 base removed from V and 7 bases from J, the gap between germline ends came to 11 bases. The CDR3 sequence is CASSEWAGSEQYF. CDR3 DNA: TGCGCCAGCAGTGAGTGGGCAGGGAGTGAGCAGTACTTC.

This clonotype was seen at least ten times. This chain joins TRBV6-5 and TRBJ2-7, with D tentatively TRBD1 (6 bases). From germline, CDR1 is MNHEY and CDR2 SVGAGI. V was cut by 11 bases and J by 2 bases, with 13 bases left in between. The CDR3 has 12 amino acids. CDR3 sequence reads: CAPGTTTYEQYF. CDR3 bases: TGTGCCCCGGGGACAACCACCTACGAGCAGTACTTC.

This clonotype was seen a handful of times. This CDR3 reads CASSYPSGGASGANVLTF. CDR3 DNA: TGTGCCAGCAGTTACCCTAGCGGGGGGGCCTCTGGGGCCAACGTCCTGACTTTC. The rearrangement uses TRBV6-6 and TRBJ2-6, with 12 bases identical to TRBD2. Trimming took 2 bases from V and 0 from J; bases not matched to a gene: 2. Germline values: CDR1 MNHNY, CDR2 SVGAGI (reference sequence). The CDR3 is made up of 18 amino acids.

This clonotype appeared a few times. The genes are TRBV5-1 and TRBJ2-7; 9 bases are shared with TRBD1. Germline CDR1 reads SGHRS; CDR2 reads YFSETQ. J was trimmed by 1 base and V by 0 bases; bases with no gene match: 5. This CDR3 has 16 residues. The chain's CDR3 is CASSLARDRVSYEQYF. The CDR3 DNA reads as TGCGCCAGCAGCTTGGCCAGGGACAGGGTATCCTACGAGCAGTACTTC.

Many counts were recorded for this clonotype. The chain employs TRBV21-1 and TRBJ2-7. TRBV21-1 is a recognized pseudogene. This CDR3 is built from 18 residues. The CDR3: CASSNRNLGRGSSYEQYF. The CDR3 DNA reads TGTGCCAGCAGCAATAGAAACCTCGGCAGAGGGAGCTCCTACGAGCAGTACTTC.

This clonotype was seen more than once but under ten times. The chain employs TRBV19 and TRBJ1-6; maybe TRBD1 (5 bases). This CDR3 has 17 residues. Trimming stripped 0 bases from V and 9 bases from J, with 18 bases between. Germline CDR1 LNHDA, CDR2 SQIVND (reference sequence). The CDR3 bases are TGTGCCAGTAGTATAGACTTGCCCCGGGACTATGGTTCACCCCTCCACTTT. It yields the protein CASSIDLPRDYGSPLHF.

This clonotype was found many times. In DNA, the CDR3 is TGTGCCAGCAGTTACGAAAGTTCACCCCTCCACTTT. It codes for CASSYESSPLHF. This rearrangement joins TRBV6-2 or TRBV6-3 to TRBJ1-6; D is uncertain. V lost 2 bases, J lost 9 bases, and 5 bases lay in between. Germline loops: CDR1 MNHEY, CDR2 SVGEGT. The CDR3 spans 12 residues.

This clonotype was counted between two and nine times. This CDR3 reads CASSQVVEIYEQYF. The CDR3 bases are TGTGCCAGCAGCCAAGTAGTTGAAATCTACGAGCAGTACTTC. The rearrangement joins TRBV4-2 to TRBJ2-7; unclear D gene. The germline V gene has CDR1 LGHNA and CDR2 YNFKEQ. V lost 1 base to trimming and J lost 3 bases, with 10 bases between them. The CDR3 contains 14 residues.

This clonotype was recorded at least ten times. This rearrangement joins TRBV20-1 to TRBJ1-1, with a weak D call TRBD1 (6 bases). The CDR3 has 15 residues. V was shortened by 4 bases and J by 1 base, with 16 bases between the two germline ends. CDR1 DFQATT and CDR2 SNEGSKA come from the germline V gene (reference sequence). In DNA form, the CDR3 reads TGCAGTGCTAAAAGGGAGACAGGAGCGAACACTGAAGCTTTCTTT. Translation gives CSAKRETGANTEAFF.

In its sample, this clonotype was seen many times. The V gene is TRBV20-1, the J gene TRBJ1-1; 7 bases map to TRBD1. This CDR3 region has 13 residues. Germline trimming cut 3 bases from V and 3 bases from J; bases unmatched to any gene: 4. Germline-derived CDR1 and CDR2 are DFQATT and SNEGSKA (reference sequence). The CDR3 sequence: CSASRDRDTEAFF. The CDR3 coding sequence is TGCAGTGCTAGTCGTGACAGGGACACTGAAGCTTTCTTT.

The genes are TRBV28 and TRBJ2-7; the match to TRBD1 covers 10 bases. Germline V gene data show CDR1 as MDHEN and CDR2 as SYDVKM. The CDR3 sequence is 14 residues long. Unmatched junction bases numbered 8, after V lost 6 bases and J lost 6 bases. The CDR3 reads CASRTGTGVPEQYF. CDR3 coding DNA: TGTGCCAGCAGGACCGGGACAGGGGTCCCCGAGCAGTACTTC.

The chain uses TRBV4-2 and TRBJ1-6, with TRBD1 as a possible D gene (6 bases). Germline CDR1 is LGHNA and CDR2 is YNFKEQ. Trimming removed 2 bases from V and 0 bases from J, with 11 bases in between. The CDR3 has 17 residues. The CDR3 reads CASSQPDRSSYNSPLHF. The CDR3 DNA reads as TGTGCCAGCAGCCAACCCGACAGGAGCTCCTATAATTCACCCCTCCACTTT.

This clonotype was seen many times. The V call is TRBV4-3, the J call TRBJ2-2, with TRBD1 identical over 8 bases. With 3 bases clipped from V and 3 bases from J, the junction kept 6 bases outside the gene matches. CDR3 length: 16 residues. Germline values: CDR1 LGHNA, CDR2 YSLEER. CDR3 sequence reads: CASSHHDRGDTGELFF. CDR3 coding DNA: TGCGCCAGCAGCCATCACGACAGGGGAGACACCGGGGAGCTGTTTTTT.

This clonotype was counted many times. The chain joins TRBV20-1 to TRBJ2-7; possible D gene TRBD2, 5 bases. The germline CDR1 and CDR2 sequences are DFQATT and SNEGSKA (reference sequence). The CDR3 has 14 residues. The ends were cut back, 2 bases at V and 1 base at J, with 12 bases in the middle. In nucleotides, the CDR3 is TGCAGTGCTAGACCCAGCGGAGCTTCCTACGAGCAGTACTTC. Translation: CSARPSGASYEQYF.

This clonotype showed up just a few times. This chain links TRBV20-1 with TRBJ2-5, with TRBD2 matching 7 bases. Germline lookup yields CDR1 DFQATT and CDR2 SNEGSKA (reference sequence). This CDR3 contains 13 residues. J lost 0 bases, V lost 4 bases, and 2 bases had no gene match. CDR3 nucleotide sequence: TGCAGTGCTAAGGGGACTAACCAAGAGACCCAGTACTTC. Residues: CSAKGTNQETQYF.

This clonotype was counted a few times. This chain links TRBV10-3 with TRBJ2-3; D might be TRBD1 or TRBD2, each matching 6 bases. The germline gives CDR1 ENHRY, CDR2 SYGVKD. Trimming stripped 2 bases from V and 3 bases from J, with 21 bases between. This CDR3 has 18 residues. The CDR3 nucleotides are TGTGCCATCAGTGAGAGGAAGGATGGGGGCGCGGGGACAGATACGCAGTATTTT. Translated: CAISERKDGGAGTDTQYF.

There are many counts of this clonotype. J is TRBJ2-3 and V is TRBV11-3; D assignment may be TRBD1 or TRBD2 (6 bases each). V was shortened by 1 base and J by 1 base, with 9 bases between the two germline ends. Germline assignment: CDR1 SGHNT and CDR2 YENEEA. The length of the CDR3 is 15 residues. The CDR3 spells CASSLGGGRTDTQYF. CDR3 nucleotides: TGTGCCAGCAGCTTAGGAGGGGGGCGCACAGATACGCAGTATTTT.

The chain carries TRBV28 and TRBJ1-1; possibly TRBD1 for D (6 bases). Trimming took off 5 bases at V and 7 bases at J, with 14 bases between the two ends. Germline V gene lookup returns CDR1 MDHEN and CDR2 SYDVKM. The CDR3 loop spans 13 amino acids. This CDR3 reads CASSPRTAREAFF. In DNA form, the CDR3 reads TGTGCCAGCAGTCCACGGACAGCCCGTGAAGCTTTCTTT.

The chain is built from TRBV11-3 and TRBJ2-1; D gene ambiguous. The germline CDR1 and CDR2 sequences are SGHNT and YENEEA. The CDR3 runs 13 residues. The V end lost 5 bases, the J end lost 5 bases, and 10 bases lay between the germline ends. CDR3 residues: CASSLYSHNEQFF. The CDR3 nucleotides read TGTGCCAGCAGCCTCTACAGCCACAATGAGCAGTTCTTC.

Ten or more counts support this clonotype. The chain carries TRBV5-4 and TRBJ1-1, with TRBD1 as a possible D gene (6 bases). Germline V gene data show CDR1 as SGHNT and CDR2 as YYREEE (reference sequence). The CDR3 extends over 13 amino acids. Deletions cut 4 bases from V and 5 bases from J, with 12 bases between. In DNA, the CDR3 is TGTGCCAGCAGCGGCTCGACAGGAACTGAAGCTTTCTTT. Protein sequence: CASSGSTGTEAFF.

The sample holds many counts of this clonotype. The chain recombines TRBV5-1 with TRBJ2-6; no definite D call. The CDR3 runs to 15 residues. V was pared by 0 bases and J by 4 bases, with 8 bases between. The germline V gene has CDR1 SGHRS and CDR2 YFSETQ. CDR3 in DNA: TGCGCCAGCAGCTTGGTGGTGTCCGGGGCCAACGTCCTGACTTTC. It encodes CASSLVVSGANVLTF. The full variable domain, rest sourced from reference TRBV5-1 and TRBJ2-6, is KAGVTQTPRYLIKTRGQQVTLSCSPISGHRSVSWYQQTPGQGLQFLFEYFSETQRNKGNFPGRFSGRQFSNSRSEMNVSTLELGDSALYLCASSLVVSGANVLTFGAGSRLTVL.